This TCR beta chain was captured by sequencing in a study of CD8+CD57+ T cells in acquired aplastic anemia. Genomic DNA, serving as template, underwent TCR beta VDJ and CDR3 profiling. TCRdb analysed the reads with MiXCR anew, one entry per CDR3 protein. The table lists approximately 98,000 distinct CDR3 sequences, approximately 48% of them singletons, with 25% to 35% in the top ten. This clonotype showed up just a few times. The CDR3 carries no conserved terminal phenylalanine or tryptophan, so it likely arises from a read error. J was trimmed by 9 bases and V by 7 bases; bases with no gene match: 11. CDR3 length: 15 amino acids. In germline, CDR1 is SQVTM, CDR2 ANQGSEA.

Sequencing used sorted CD4+, CD8+, or CD8+CD57+ T cells (not recorded which) from PBMCs. J is TRBJ2-1 and V is TRBV29-1, with 14 bases lining up with TRBD2. The source is a human donor in good health, serving as a control. In DNA, the CDR3 is TGCAGCGCCAAAAAAGGGACTAGCGGGGGCAGTGAGCAGTTCCTC. Residues: CSAKKGTSGGSEQFL.